In its sample, the clone carrying this T cell receptor delta chain was seen a few times. Its cognate antigen is unknown. A read error is the likely source, as a far larger clone sits one nucleotide away. This CDR3 is also generated by other DNA sequences in the sample. Germline V gives CDR1 TSWWSYY, CDR2 QGS. The CDR3 extends over 18 amino acids. This sample was included in a study of γδ T cells in repeated Plasmodium falciparum infection. Flow sorting of PBMC yielded separate Vgamma9/Vdelta2+ and Vdelta2-negative gammadelta T cell populations for bulk repertoire analysis. Study outcomes and limitations: Vgamma9/Vdelta2+ T cells showed a stable polyclonal repertoire with shared TCRgamma sequences.

TCRdb reanalysed the multiplex PCR reads via CATT. The table has under 60,000 delta-chain clones, around 1.6% seen once. The TCR comes from a pool of human donors (malaria-infected and uninfected, not separated). Material for sequencing was gamma-delta T cells from blood. The chain recombines TRDV1 with TRDJ1; possible D gene TRDD3, 6 bases. The J gene is absent in TCRdb and was assigned here via DNA matching to germline. This chain's CDR3 is CALGKISGGWRYTDKLIF. CDR3 bases: TGCGCTCTTGGGAAAATAAGTGGGGGGTGGCGGTACACCGATAAACTCATCTTT.